This is a list of T cell receptor beta chains from one sample in a study of blood T cell repertoires in COVID-19. This table comes from immunoSEQ multiplex PCR, and its TCRdb copy is limited to in-frame clones, with some not included. Among roughly 80,000 clones listed, around 82% were seen once. The sample taken for sequencing was peripheral blood. The receptors originated from a human donor in a cohort sampled during active COVID-19. Both conserved end residues are part of each CDR3. The order of the fields is V gene, CDR3 length, D gene, J gene, clone size, CDR3 DNA, CDR3 protein. The D gene is left open where the match is weak. Clone size appears in some rows only: once, few, many, or a class for an expanded clone.

v_call: TRBV27; cdr3_length: 14; d_call: TRBD2; j_call: TRBJ2-7; clone_size: NA; cdr3_nt: TGTGCCAGCGGGACCGGGACTAAATACTACGAGCAGTACTTC; cdr3_aa: CASGTGTKYYEQYF
v_call: TRBV18; cdr3_length: 15; d_call: TRBD1; j_call: TRBJ2-2; clone_size: NA; cdr3_nt: TGTGCCAGCTCCCCTACAGGGGGCGCCCCCGGGGAGCTGTTTTTT; cdr3_aa: CASSPTGGAPGELFF
v_call: TRBV30; cdr3_length: 14; d_call: TRBD1; j_call: TRBJ1-4; clone_size: NA; cdr3_nt: TGTGCCTGGAGTGTAAGAGGGGGCAATGAAAAACTGTTTTTT; cdr3_aa: CAWSVRGGNEKLFF
v_call: TRBV7-8; cdr3_length: 15; d_call: NA; j_call: TRBJ1-6; clone_size: NA; cdr3_nt: TGTGCCAGCAGCTTCGGCGCCAGGGGAAATTCACCCCTCCACTTT; cdr3_aa: CASSFGARGNSPLHF
v_call: TRBV18; cdr3_length: 13; d_call: NA; j_call: TRBJ2-1; clone_size: NA; cdr3_nt: TGTGCCAGCTCACCACCCAATGACAATGAGCAGTTCTTC; cdr3_aa: CASSPPNDNEQFF
v_call: TRBV7-6; cdr3_length: 14; d_call: TRBD1; j_call: TRBJ2-5; clone_size: few; cdr3_nt: TGTGCCAGCAGCAAGGGACAGGTCCAAGAGACCCAGTACTTC; cdr3_aa: CASSKGQVQETQYF
v_call: TRBV28; cdr3_length: 15; d_call: TRBD1; j_call: TRBJ1-2; clone_size: NA; cdr3_nt: TGTGCCAGCAGTTTGGCCGGACAGGGGGGAGATGGCTACACCTTC; cdr3_aa: CASSLAGQGGDGYTF
v_call: TRBV18; cdr3_length: 14; d_call: TRBD1; j_call: TRBJ1-5; clone_size: few; cdr3_nt: TGTGCCAGCTCACCACCGGGACAGTTGCAGCCCCAGCATTTT; cdr3_aa: CASSPPGQLQPQHF
v_call: TRBV2; cdr3_length: 13; d_call: TRBD1; j_call: TRBJ2-1; clone_size: NA; cdr3_nt: TGTGCCAGCACCGGGACAGGGTTTTATGAGCAGTTCTTC; cdr3_aa: CASTGTGFYEQFF
v_call: TRBV5-4; cdr3_length: 16; d_call: NA; j_call: TRBJ1-4; clone_size: NA; cdr3_nt: TGTGCCAGCAGCGCTTCAGGGAAAGGAACTAATGAAAAACTGTTTTTT; cdr3_aa: CASSASGKGTNEKLFF
v_call: TRBV11-2; cdr3_length: 14; d_call: NA; j_call: TRBJ2-3; clone_size: NA; cdr3_nt: TGTGCCAGCAGCTTAGTAGGGACAAGGGATACGCAGTATTTT; cdr3_aa: CASSLVGTRDTQYF
v_call: TRBV5-4; cdr3_length: 18; d_call: TRBD1; j_call: TRBJ2-6; clone_size: NA; cdr3_nt: TGTGCCAGCAGCCGGACTGGACAGGGGAGCTCTGGGGCCAACGTCCTGACTTTC; cdr3_aa: CASSRTGQGSSGANVLTF
v_call: TRBV13; cdr3_length: 13; d_call: NA; j_call: TRBJ1-4; clone_size: NA; cdr3_nt: TGTGCCAGCACCACGCGCCTCGGGGAAAAACTGTTTTTT; cdr3_aa: CASTTRLGEKLFF
v_call: TRBV6-1; cdr3_length: 15; d_call: TRBD1; j_call: TRBJ1-5; clone_size: NA; cdr3_nt: TGTGCCAGCAGCAACCGGGGACAGCTCAATCAGCCCCAGCATTTT; cdr3_aa: CASSNRGQLNQPQHF
v_call: TRBV7-2; cdr3_length: 15; d_call: TRBD1; j_call: TRBJ1-6; clone_size: few; cdr3_nt: TGTGCCAGCAGCCCCGGACAGGGAAATAATTCACCCCTCCACTTT; cdr3_aa: CASSPGQGNNSPLHF